The T cell receptor (beta chain) described here comes from a study of T cell responses to AZD1222 COVID-19 vaccine. Across the whole study: Both about-4-week and about-12-week second-dose recipients were combined. Findings and caveats of the study: Only a handful of AZD1222 recipients, more than five in all, had baseline seropositivity.

Method: immunoSEQ multiplex PCR; TCRdb's copy keeps in-frame clones and lacks some. Of under 200,000 clones detected, 85% to 95% appear once; the ten largest clones hold roughly 9.2%. The CDR3 length is 12 residues. The germline V and J ends were trimmed by 3 bases and 5 bases, with 5 bases remaining between them. CDR1 is LNHDA and CDR2 is SQIVND in the germline V gene (reference sequence). Note on this clone: No antigen is known for it.

The specimen comprised peripheral blood, sampled on day 0 of AZD1222 vaccination. This chain links TRBV19 with TRBJ2-1, with D possibly TRBD2 on 5 matching bases. This receptor was obtained from an adult in good health. In DNA, the CDR3 is TGTGCCAGTAGTATCGGGGACAATGAGCAGTTCTTC. It yields the protein CASSIGDNEQFF.